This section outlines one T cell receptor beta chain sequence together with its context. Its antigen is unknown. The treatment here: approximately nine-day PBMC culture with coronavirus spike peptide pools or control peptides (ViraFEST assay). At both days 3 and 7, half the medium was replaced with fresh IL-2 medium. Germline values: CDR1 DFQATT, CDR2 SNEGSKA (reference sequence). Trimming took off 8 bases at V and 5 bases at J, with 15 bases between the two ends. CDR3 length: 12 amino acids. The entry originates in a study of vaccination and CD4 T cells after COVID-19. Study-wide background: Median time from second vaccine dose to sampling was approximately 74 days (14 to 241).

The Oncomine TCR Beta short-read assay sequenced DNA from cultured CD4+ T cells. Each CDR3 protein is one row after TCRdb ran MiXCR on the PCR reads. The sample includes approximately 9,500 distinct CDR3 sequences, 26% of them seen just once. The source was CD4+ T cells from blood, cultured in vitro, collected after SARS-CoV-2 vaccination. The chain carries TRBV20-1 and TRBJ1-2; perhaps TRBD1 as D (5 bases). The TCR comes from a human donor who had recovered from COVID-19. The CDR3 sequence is CSIPGRRYGYTF. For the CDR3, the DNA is TGCAGTATACCGGGACGTCGATATGGCTACACCTTC.